This T cell receptor beta chain stems from a study of cytomegalovirus exposure and HLA in healthy donors. PCR involved 60 Vbeta and 13 Jbeta primers. Assay: immunoSEQ multiplex PCR; the TCRdb copy retains only in-frame clones and omits some. The sample has some 140,000 clones, roughly three quarters seen once; the top ten hold about 3.4%. This clone appeared a single time. Trimming left V 1 base short and J 1 base short, with 8 bases between. This CDR3 is 14 amino acids long. CDR1 is SGHRS and CDR2 is YFSETQ in the germline V gene. The sequence derives from a middle-aged man in good health and CMV-seronegative. Material: PBMCs. This sequence joins TRBV5-1 and TRBJ1-1; no clear D. The chain's CDR3 is CASSLTEPNTEAFF. The CDR3 bases are TGCGCCAGCAGCTTGACAGAACCGAACACTGAAGCTTTCTTT.